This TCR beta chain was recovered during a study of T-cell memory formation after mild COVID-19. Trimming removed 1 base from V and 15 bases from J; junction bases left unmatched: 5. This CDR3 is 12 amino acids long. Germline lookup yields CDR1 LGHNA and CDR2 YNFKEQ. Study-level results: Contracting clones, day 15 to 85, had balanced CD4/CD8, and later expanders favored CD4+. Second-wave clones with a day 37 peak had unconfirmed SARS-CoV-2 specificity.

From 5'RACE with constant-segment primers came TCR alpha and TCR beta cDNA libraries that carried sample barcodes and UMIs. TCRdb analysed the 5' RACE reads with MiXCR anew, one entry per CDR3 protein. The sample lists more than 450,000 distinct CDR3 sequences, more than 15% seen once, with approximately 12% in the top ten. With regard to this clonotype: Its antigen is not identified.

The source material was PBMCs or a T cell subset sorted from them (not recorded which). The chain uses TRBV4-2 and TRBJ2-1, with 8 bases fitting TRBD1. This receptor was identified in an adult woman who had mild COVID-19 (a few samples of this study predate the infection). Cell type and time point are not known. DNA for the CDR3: TGTGCCAGCAGCCAAGGGACAGGGAAAAGGTTCTTC. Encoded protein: CASSQGTGKRFF.